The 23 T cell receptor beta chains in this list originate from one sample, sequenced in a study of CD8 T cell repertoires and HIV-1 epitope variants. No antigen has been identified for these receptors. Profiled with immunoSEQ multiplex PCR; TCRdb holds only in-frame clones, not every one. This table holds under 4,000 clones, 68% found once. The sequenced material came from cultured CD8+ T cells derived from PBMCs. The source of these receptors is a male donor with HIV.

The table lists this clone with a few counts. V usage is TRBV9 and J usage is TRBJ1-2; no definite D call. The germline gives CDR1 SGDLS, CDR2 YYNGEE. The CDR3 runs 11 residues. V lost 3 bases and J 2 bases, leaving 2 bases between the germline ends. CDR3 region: CASSGNYGYTF. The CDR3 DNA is TGTGCCAGCAGCGGCAACTATGGCTACACCTTC.

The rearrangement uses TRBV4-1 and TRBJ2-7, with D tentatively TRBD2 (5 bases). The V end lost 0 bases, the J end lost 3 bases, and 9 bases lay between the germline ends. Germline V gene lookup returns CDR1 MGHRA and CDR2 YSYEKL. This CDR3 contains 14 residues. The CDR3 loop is CASSQDASRYEQYF. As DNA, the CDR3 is TGCGCCAGCAGCCAAGACGCTAGCCGCTACGAGCAGTACTTC.

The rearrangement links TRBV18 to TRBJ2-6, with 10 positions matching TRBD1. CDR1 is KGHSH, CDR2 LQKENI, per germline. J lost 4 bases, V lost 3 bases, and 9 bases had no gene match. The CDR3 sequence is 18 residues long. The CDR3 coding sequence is TGTGCCAGCTCACCGTACGGACAGGGGGGACGCGGGGCCAACGTCCTGACTTTC. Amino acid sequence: CASSPYGQGGRGANVLTF. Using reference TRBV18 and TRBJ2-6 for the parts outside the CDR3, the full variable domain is NAGVMQNPRHLVRRRGQEARLRCSPMKGHSHVYWYRQLPEEGLKFMVYLQKENIIDESGMPKERFSAEFPKEGPSILRIQQVVRGDSAAYFCASSPYGQGGRGANVLTFGAGSRLTVL.

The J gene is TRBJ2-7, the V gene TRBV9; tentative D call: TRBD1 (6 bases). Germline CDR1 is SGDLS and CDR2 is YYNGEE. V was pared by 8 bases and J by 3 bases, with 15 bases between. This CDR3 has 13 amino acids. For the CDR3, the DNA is TGTGCCAGTAACCTACAGGGTGGCTACGAGCAGTACTTC. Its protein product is CASNLQGGYEQYF.

CDR3 sequence: CASSIDSFALAGSNEQFF. CDR3 nucleotide sequence: TGTGCCAGTAGTATAGATTCATTTGCACTAGCGGGAAGCAATGAGCAGTTCTTC. This chain connects TRBV19 to TRBJ2-1; 10 bases are shared with TRBD2. The V gene's germline CDR1 is LNHDA and CDR2 SQIVND (reference sequence). The CDR3 extends over 18 amino acids. The V gene end was trimmed by 0 bases and the J gene end by 6 bases; junction bases not matched to a gene: 11.

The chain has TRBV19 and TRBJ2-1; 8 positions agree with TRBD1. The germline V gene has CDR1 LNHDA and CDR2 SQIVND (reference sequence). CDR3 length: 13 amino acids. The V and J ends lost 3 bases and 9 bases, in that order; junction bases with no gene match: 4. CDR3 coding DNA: TGTGCCAGTAGTATCTCAGGGGGCGTTGAGCAGTTCTTC. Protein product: CASSISGGVEQFF.

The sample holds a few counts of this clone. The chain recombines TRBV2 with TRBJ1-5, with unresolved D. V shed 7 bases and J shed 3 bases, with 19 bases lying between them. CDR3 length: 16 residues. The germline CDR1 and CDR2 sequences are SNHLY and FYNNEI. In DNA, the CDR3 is TGTGCCAGCACCCGGGATGAGGGTAGGTACAATCAGCCCCAGCATTTT. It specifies CASTRDEGRYNQPQHF.

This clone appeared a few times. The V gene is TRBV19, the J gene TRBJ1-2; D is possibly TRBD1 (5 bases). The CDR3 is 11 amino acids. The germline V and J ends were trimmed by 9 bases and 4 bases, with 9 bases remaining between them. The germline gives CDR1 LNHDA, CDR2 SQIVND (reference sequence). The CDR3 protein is CASSQGYGYTF. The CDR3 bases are TGTGCCAGCTCTCAGGGCTATGGCTACACCTTC.

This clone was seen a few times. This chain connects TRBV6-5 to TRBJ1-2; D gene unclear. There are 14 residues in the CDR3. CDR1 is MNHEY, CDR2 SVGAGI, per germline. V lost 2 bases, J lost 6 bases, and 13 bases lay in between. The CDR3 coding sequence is TGTGCCAGCAGTTACAACACAGCGGGCGATGGCTACACCTTC. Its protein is CASSYNTAGDGYTF.

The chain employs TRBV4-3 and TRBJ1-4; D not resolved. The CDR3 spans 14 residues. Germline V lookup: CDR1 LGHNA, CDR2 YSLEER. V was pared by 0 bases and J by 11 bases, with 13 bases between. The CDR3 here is CASSQDGESVKLFF. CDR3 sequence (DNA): TGCGCCAGCAGCCAAGATGGGGAGTCTGTTAAACTGTTTTTT.

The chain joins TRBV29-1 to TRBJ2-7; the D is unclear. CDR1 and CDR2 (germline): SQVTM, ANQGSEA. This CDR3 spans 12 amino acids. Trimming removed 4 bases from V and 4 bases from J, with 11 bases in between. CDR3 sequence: CSVGDYGYEQYF. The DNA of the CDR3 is TGCAGCGTTGGTGATTATGGTTACGAGCAGTACTTC.

The CDR3 sequence: CASSPDSSYEQYF. DNA of the CDR3: TGTGCCAGCAGCCCGGACAGTTCCTACGAGCAGTACTTC. V and J are TRBV7-7 and TRBJ2-7, with a tentative D call TRBD1 (6 bases). Trimming cost V 5 bases and J 1 base, with 9 bases left between them. Germline V CDR1 and CDR2: SSHAT, FNYEAQ (reference sequence). This CDR3 is 13 amino acids long.

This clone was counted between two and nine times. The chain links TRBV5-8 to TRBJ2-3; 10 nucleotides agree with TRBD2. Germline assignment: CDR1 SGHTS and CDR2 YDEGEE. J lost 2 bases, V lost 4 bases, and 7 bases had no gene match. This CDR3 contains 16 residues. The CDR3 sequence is CASSPTSGVATDTQYF. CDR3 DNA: TGTGCCAGCAGCCCTACTAGCGGGGTCGCCACAGATACGCAGTATTTT.

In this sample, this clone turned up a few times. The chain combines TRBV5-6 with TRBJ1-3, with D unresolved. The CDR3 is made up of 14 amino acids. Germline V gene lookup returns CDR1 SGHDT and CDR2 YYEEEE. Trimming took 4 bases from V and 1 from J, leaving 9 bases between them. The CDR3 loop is CASSETPSGNTIYF. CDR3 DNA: TGTGCCAGCAGCGAGACCCCGTCTGGAAACACCATATATTTT. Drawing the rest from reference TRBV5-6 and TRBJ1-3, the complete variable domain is DAGVTQSPTHLIKTRGQQVTLRCSPKSGHDTVSWYQQALGQGPQFIFQYYEEEERQRGNFPDRFSGHQFPNYSSELNVNALLLGDSALYLCASSETPSGNTIYFGEGSWLTVV.

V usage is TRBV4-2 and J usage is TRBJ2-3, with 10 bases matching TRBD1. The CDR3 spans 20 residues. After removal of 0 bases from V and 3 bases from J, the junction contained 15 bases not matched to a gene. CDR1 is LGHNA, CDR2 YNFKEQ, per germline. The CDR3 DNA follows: TGTGCCAGCAGCCAAGATCCCGGGACAGGGGTAGGGGATTTAACAGATACGCAGTATTTT. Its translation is CASSQDPGTGVGDLTDTQYF.

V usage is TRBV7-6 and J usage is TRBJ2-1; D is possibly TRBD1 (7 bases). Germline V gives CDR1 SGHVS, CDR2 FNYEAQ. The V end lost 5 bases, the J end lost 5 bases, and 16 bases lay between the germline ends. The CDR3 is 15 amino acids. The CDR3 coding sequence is TGTGCCAGCAGCGCAGGCAGGGGGGATAACAATGAGCAGTTCTTC. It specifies CASSAGRGDNNEQFF.

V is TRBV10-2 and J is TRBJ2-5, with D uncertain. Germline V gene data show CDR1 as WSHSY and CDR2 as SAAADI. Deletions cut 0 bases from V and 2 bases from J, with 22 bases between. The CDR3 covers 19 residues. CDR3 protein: CASSESYLVTAPAQETQYF. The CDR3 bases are TGCGCCAGCAGTGAGTCGTATTTAGTAACAGCCCCAGCACAAGAGACCCAGTACTTC.

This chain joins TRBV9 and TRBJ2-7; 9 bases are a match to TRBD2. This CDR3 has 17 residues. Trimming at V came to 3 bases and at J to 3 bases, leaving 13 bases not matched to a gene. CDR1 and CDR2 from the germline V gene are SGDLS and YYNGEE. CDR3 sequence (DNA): TGTGCCAGCAGCGCAAACCCGAGACTAGCGGAGGGCTACGAGCAGTACTTC. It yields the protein CASSANPRLAEGYEQYF. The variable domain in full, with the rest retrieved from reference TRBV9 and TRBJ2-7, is DSGVTQTPKHLITATGQRVTLRCSPRSGDLSVYWYQQSLDQGLQFLIQYYNGEERAKGNILERFSAQQFPDLHSELNLSSLELGDSALYFCASSANPRLAEGYEQYFGPGTRLTVT.

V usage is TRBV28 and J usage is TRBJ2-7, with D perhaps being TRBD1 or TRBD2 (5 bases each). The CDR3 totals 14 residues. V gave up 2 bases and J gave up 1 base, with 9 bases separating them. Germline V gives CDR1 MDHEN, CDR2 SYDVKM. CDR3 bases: TGTGCCAGCAGTTTAGGGGACGGTTCCTACGAGCAGTACTTC. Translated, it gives CASSLGDGSYEQYF.

The CDR3 bases are TGTGCCAGCCCAAGCGGGAGAGGGAACACCGGGGAGCTGTTTTTT. It yields the protein CASPSGRGNTGELFF. The rearrangement links TRBV7-2 to TRBJ2-2; 8 nucleotides line up with TRBD2. CDR1 is SGHTA, CDR2 FQGNSA, per germline. The junction had 6 bases not matched to a gene; V was cut back by 8 bases and J by 1 base. The CDR3 spans 15 residues.

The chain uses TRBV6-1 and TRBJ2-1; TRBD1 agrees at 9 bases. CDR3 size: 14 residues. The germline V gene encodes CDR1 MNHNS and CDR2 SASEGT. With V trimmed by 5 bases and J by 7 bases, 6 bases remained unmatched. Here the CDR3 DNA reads TGTGCCAGCAGTCCCCACAGGGGGCGTAATGAGCAGTTCTTC. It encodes CASSPHRGRNEQFF.

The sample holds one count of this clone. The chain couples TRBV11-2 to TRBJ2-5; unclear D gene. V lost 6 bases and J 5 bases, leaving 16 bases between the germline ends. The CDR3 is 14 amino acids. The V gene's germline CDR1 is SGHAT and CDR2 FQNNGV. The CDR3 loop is CASRRSFGGETQYF. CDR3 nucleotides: TGTGCCAGCAGGCGGTCTTTTGGTGGCGAGACCCAGTACTTC.

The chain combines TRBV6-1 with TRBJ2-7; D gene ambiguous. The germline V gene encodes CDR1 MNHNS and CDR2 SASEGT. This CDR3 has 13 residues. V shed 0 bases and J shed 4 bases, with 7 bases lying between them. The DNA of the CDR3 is TGTGCCAGCAGTGAAGCGACCGCATACGAGCAGTACTTC. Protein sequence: CASSEATAYEQYF.